This is a list of T cell receptor beta chains from one sample in a study of T cell changes during pregnancy in multiple sclerosis. Using immunoSEQ multiplex PCR, the repertoire was profiled, and TCRdb retains in-frame clones only, with some absent. Here the sample spans fewer than 65,000 clones, approximately 94% being singletons. The input for sequencing was CD4+ T cells from peripheral blood mononuclear cells, taken in the third trimester of pregnancy. The source of these receptors is a female donor with multiple sclerosis, enrolled in a pregnancy study. Each CDR3 is given with its conserved first and last residue. A D gene is named only where the DNA matches it firmly. Only part of the rows carry a size: once, few, many, or a class if the clone is expanded.

TRBV10-3,TRBD1,TRBJ1-1,NA,CAIRTLTGGSTEAFF,TGTGCCATCAGGACCCTGACAGGGGGAAGCACTGAAGCTTTCTTT
TRBV29-1,TRBD1,TRBJ1-1,NA,CSVTGTATEAFF,TGCAGCGTAACCGGGACAGCCACTGAAGCTTTCTTT
TRBV30,NA,TRBJ2-7,NA,CAWNGDFLSYEQYF,TGTGCCTGGAATGGGGACTTCCTCTCCTACGAGCAGTACTTC
TRBV30,TRBD1,TRBJ1-4,NA,CAWSGPGQRNEKLFF,TGTGCCTGGAGCGGGCCGGGACAGCGAAATGAAAAACTGTTTTTT
TRBV2,NA,TRBJ1-5,NA,CASSVEGDQPQHF,TGTGCCAGCAGTGTCGAGGGAGATCAGCCCCAGCATTTT
TRBV7-9,TRBD1,TRBJ2-3,NA,CASSWTGQPIFEQYF,TGTGCCAGCAGCTGGACGGGACAGCCTATTTTCGAGCAGTATTTT
TRBV19,NA,TRBJ1-3,NA,CASRSISLRSGNTIYF,TGTGCCAGTAGGAGTATCTCTCTCCGGTCGGGAAACACCATATATTTT
TRBV30,TRBD2,TRBJ2-7,once,CAWRERLAGATYEQYF,TGTGCCTGGAGGGAGAGGTTAGCGGGGGCTACCTACGAGCAGTACTTC
TRBV6-5,NA,TRBJ1-3,NA,CASSSGVSGNTIYF,TGTGCCAGCAGTTCGGGTGTTTCTGGAAACACCATATATTTT
TRBV7-2,TRBD2,TRBJ2-7,NA,CASSLSPRTSGPYEQYF,TGTGCCAGCAGCCTTTCACCCCGGACTAGCGGGCCCTACGAGCAGTACTTC
TRBV6-1,NA,TRBJ1-1,NA,CASTEGGGTEAFF,TGTGCCAGCACCGAGGGGGGGGGCACTGAAGCTTTCTTT
TRBV5-1,NA,TRBJ2-2,NA,CASSLEPRRGELFF,TGCGCCAGCAGCTTGGAACCGAGGCGCGGGGAGCTGTTTTTT
TRBV6-6,NA,TRBJ2-1,NA,CASVRGYNEQFF,TGTGCCAGCGTCCGGGGGTACAATGAGCAGTTCTTC
TRBV30,TRBD1,TRBJ1-3,once,CAWSARQGTAFSGNTIYF,TGTGCCTGGAGTGCACGACAGGGAACAGCCTTCTCTGGAAACACCATATATTTT
TRBV7-9,TRBD2,TRBJ2-1,NA,CASNPSGSAYNEQFF,TGTGCCAGCAATCCTAGCGGGTCCGCCTACAATGAGCAGTTCTTC
TRBV5-4,TRBD1,TRBJ2-5,NA,CASSVQGDETQYF,TGTGCCAGCAGCGTCCAGGGGGATGAGACCCAGTACTTC
TRBV30,NA,TRBJ2-3,once,CAWIISSTDTQYF,TGTGCCTGGATTATAAGCAGCACAGATACGCAGTATTTT
TRBV7-9,NA,TRBJ2-7,once,CASSRGDEQYF,TGTGCCAGCAGCAGGGGCGACGAGCAGTACTTC
TRBV28,TRBD2,TRBJ2-7,NA,CASSFPGTSGNELYF,TGTGCCAGCAGCTTTCCCGGGACTAGCGGAAATGAGCTATACTTC
TRBV5-1,TRBD1,TRBJ2-1,NA,CASSLADRTYNEQFF,TGCGCCAGCAGCTTGGCGGACAGGACCTACAATGAGCAGTTCTTC
TRBV28,NA,TRBJ2-3,NA,CASSPQSTDTQYF,TGTGCCAGCAGTCCTCAGAGCACAGATACGCAGTATTTT
TRBV7-6,NA,TRBJ2-4,NA,CASSSGGAAKNIQYF,TGTGCCAGCAGCTCCGGAGGAGCAGCCAAAAACATTCAGTACTTC
TRBV5-1,NA,TRBJ2-7,NA,CASSLVGALNYEQYF,TGCGCCAGCAGCTTGGTAGGAGCCCTAAATTACGAGCAGTACTTC
TRBV4-3,TRBD1,TRBJ1-1,NA,CASSHRTGLNTEAFF,TGCGCCAGCAGCCACCGGACAGGGCTGAACACTGAAGCTTTCTTT
TRBV7-3,NA,TRBJ2-5,NA,CASSLNLQGSSGAQYF,TGTGCCAGCAGCTTAAACCTACAGGGAAGCTCTGGGGCCCAGTACTTC
TRBV18,TRBD1,TRBJ1-2,NA,CASSLERTTGARNYGYTF,TGTGCCAGCTCACTTGAAAGGACGACAGGGGCAAGGAACTATGGCTACACCTTC
TRBV28,NA,TRBJ2-1,NA,CASSLGLNEQFF,TGTGCCAGCAGTCTCGGACTGAATGAGCAGTTCTTC
TRBV21-1,NA,TRBJ2-1,NA,CASSKGSANNEQFF,TGTGCCAGCAGCAAAGGGTCAGCGAACAATGAGCAGTTCTTC
TRBV6-6,TRBD2,TRBJ2-7,NA,CASSRLAGRGYEQYF,TGTGCCAGCAGTCGACTAGCGGGACGGGGCTACGAGCAGTACTTC
TRBV5-1,NA,TRBJ2-6,NA,CASSLVAGTHTNSGANVLTF,TGCGCCAGCAGCTTGGTCGCCGGGACACATACTAATTCTGGGGCCAACGTCCTGACTTTC
TRBV27,NA,TRBJ2-6,once,CASTYSGANVLTF,TGTGCCAGCACCTACTCTGGGGCCAACGTCCTGACTTTC
TRBV6-1,NA,TRBJ1-1,NA,CASLFDRVNTEAFF,TGTGCCAGCCTATTCGACAGAGTGAACACTGAAGCTTTCTTT
TRBV27,NA,TRBJ2-4,NA,CASSPWGLFDKNIQYF,TGTGCCAGCAGTCCCTGGGGACTGTTCGACAAAAACATTCAGTACTTC
TRBV6-5,TRBD1,TRBJ1-2,NA,CASSPWGQAADGYTF,TGTGCCAGCAGTCCCTGGGGACAGGCGGCGGATGGCTACACCTTC
TRBV19,TRBD1,TRBJ2-2,NA,CASKDRAVAGELFF,TGTGCCAGTAAAGACAGGGCGGTGGCCGGGGAGCTGTTTTTT
TRBV6-5,NA,TRBJ1-1,NA,CASSYSRGMNTEAFF,TGTGCCAGCAGTTACTCAAGGGGAATGAACACTGAAGCTTTCTTT
TRBV28,TRBD2,TRBJ2-7,NA,CASSGFIAGDVYEQYF,TGTGCCAGCAGTGGGTTTATAGCGGGAGACGTCTACGAGCAGTACTTC
TRBV4-2,NA,TRBJ1-1,NA,CASSQDRGSEAFF,TGTGCCAGCAGCCAAGATCGAGGATCTGAAGCTTTCTTT
TRBV7-3,NA,TRBJ2-2,NA,CASSLRLSGGNTGELFF,TGTGCCAGCAGCTTAAGGCTGAGCGGAGGGAACACCGGGGAGCTGTTTTTT
TRBV15,NA,TRBJ1-2,NA,CATSRDPGLNYGYTF,TGTGCCACCAGCAGAGACCCGGGACTTAACTATGGCTACACCTTC
TRBV7-3,TRBD1,TRBJ2-5,NA,CASSSTGGETQYF,TGTGCCAGCAGCTCGACAGGGGGAGAGACCCAGTACTTC
TRBV27,TRBD2,TRBJ2-1,NA,CASSSRTSIGNEQFF,TGTGCCAGCAGCTCCCGGACTAGCATTGGCAATGAGCAGTTCTTC
TRBV5-5,NA,TRBJ2-7,NA,CASSLGVRGSGEQYF,TGTGCCAGCAGCTTGGGAGTTCGCGGGTCTGGCGAGCAGTACTTC
TRBV6-1,NA,TRBJ1-5,once,CASTWARTVNQPQHF,TGTGCCAGCACCTGGGCCCGGACAGTCAATCAGCCCCAGCATTTT
TRBV2,TRBD2,TRBJ2-5,NA,CASRGLAGVFETQYF,TGTGCCAGCAGAGGACTAGCGGGAGTTTTTGAGACCCAGTACTTC
TRBV12-5,TRBD2,TRBJ2-7,NA,CASGKEGLAENYEQYF,TGTGCTAGTGGCAAAGAAGGACTAGCGGAGAACTACGAGCAGTACTTC